This entry concerns a single TCR beta chain. No antigen is known for it. This record belongs to a study of response to subunit inactivated influenza vaccine. Points from the study as a whole: Authors suggested few new T cells are recruited by each seasonal influenza vaccination.

MiXCR was run by TCRdb on the RT-PCR reads, yielding one entry per CDR3 protein. The data show 650,000 or so distinct CDR3 sequences, around 15% seen once. With 6 bases removed from V and 4 bases from J, the gap between germline ends came to 9 bases. Looked up from germline, CDR1 is SEHNR and CDR2 is FQNEAQ (reference sequence). The CDR3 covers 12 residues. This rearrangement joins TRBV7-9 to TRBJ1-1, with unresolved D. The sequence was obtained from a man in his forties or fifties who received an inactivated influenza vaccine. The sample consisted of PBMCs from blood, taken less than 15 days before vaccination. The CDR3 bases are TGTGCCAGCAGGTCCCCAATCACTGAAGCTTTCTTT. It yields the protein CASRSPITEAFF. The variable domain in full, with the rest retrieved from reference TRBV7-9 and TRBJ1-1, is DTGVSQNPRHKITKRGQNVTFRCDPISEHNRLYWYRQTLGQGPEFLTYFQNEAQLEKSRLLSDRFSAERPKGSFSTLEIQRTEQGDSAMYLCASRSPITEAFFGQGTRLTVV.